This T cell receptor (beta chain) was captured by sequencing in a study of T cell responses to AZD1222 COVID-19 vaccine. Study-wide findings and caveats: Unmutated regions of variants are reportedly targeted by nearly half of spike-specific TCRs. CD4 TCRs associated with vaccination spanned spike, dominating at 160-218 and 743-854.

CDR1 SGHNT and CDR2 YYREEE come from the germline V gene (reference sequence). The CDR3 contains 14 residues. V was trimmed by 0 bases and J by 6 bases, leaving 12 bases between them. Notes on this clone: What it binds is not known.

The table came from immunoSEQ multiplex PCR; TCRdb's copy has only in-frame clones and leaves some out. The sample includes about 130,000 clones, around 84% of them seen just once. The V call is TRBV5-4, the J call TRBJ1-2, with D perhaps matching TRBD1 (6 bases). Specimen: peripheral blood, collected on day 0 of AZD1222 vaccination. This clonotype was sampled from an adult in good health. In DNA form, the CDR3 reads TGTGCCAGCAGCTTGGAAAACAGGGATCATGGCTACACCTTC. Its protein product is CASSLENRDHGYTF.